This T cell receptor (beta chain) was recorded in a study of T cell repertoires in cytomegalovirus infection. Study overall: It was the public TCR beta signatures that indicated both CMV infection and matching HLA type.

TCRdb recomputed calls from the reads with MiXCR, one row per CDR3 protein. The sample lists roughly 500,000 distinct CDR3 sequences, approximately 15% seen once, with 20% to 30% in the top ten. Study observations and caveats: CMV-specific TCR beta clonotypes restricted by HLA-C dominated the ex vivo response. Pooled public TCR beta family frequency picked out CMV carriers with the relevant HLA.

The CDR3 sequence is 14 residues long. Germline CDR1 and CDR2: LGHDT and YNNKEL (reference sequence). This clonotype was counted between two and nine times. Its specificity is unknown. A junction end diverges from the germline sequence, so it may reflect a read error. The V gene is TRBV3-1, the J gene TRBJ2-7; D is ambiguous. The specimen sequenced was CD8+ T cells from PBMCs. The TCR was taken from a human donor in good health (CMV status not recorded). Some clones in this sample may be carry-over from other donors' samples. CDR3 in amino acids: CASSQGASSYEQYF. DNA of the CDR3: TGCGCCAGCAGCCAAGGCGCGAGCTCCTACGAGCAGTACTTC.